The following is a TCR beta chain sequence with its context. Its specificity is unknown. It may be a read error: a sequence one base away is much more abundant. The time point: newly diagnosed GD, antithyroid drugs for less than 3 months. RNA from PBMCs was the source of the TCR library. The CDR3 consists of 14 residues. Relying on iRepertoire HTBI primers and Arm-PCR of CDR3 regions, the team built TCR beta libraries. MiXCR, applied by TCRdb to the multiplex PCR reads, yields one record per CDR3 protein. The sample holds a few hundred thousand distinct CDR3 sequences; 15% are singletons and the top ten take roughly 8%. The record originates from a study of regulatory T cells in long-lasting Graves disease. Overall study findings and caveats: Whereas 1,000 or so public clonotypes were shared by new patients, persistent patients shared more, at some 2,900. Newly diagnosed patients had higher TCR diversity than persistent Graves' patients did.

The data also belong to a second study, concerning T cells in Graves' hyperthyroidism and ophthalmopathy. That report notes: Graves' hyperthyroidism without ophthalmopathy progression within 18 months was termed stable. Before onset, ophthalmopathy was predicted by the model a median around 6 months earlier.

V is TRBV12-3 or TRBV12-4 and J is TRBJ2-3; 7 bases match TRBD2. The clonotype comes from a middle-aged woman with Graves disease. Sequencing was performed on peripheral blood mononuclear cells (PBMCs), taken at new diagnosis, from a patient treated with antithyroid drugs. CDR3 nucleotide sequence: TGTGCCGGCAGTTTTCGGGGGGGCACAGATACGCAGTATTTT. This sequence encodes CAGSFRGGTDTQYF.